These T cell receptor beta chains were read from a single sample in a study of blood T cell repertoires in COVID-19. The repertoire was sequenced with immunoSEQ multiplex PCR; TCRdb's copy has only in-frame clones and lacks some. The sample lists roughly 20,000 clones; about 88% were seen once. The material sequenced was peripheral blood. Every receptor here comes from a human donor in a cohort sampled during active COVID-19. Both conserved end residues are part of each CDR3. The D gene is left open where the match is weak. Some rows have no size entry. The others give once, few or many, or a class for an expanded clone.

j_call: TRBJ2-5
v_call: TRBV9
clone_size: NA
d_call: TRBD2
cdr3_nt: TGTGCCAGCAGCGTGACTAGCGGGGGGGAGACCCAGTACTTC
cdr3_aa: CASSVTSGGETQYF

j_call: TRBJ1-5
v_call: TRBV27
clone_size: medium-sized
d_call: NA
cdr3_nt: TGTGCCAGCAGTTCGAATCAGCCCCAGCATTTT
cdr3_aa: CASSSNQPQHF

j_call: TRBJ2-7
v_call: TRBV5-4
clone_size: once
d_call: NA
cdr3_nt: TGTGCCAGCAGCCCCGGGTTAGGGAGGGGGTACGAGCAGTACTTC
cdr3_aa: CASSPGLGRGYEQYF

j_call: TRBJ1-3
v_call: TRBV7-6
clone_size: NA
d_call: NA
cdr3_nt: TGTGCCAGCAGCCCCAGGGGATGGCCTGGAAACACCATATATTTT
cdr3_aa: CASSPRGWPGNTIYF

j_call: TRBJ1-1
v_call: TRBV5-6
clone_size: NA
d_call: NA
cdr3_nt: TGTGCCAGCAGCTTGGATGGGGGCGCATCTTCTGAAGCTTTCTTT
cdr3_aa: CASSLDGGASSEAFF

j_call: TRBJ1-2
v_call: TRBV6-5
clone_size: NA
d_call: NA
cdr3_nt: TGTGCCAGCCGACAGGAGTCCACTCGCTACACCTTC
cdr3_aa: CASRQESTRYTF

j_call: TRBJ2-1
v_call: TRBV6-5
clone_size: medium-sized
d_call: TRBD2
cdr3_nt: TGTGCCAGCAGTTACGCGCAGCGGGGGGCAAGCAATGAGCAGTTCTTC
cdr3_aa: CASSYAQRGASNEQFF

j_call: TRBJ1-1
v_call: TRBV9
clone_size: once
d_call: TRBD1
cdr3_nt: TGTGCCAGCAGCACCAGGGACAGGTTGGGGACGAACACTGAAGCTTTCTTT
cdr3_aa: CASSTRDRLGTNTEAFF

j_call: TRBJ1-1
v_call: TRBV15
clone_size: NA
d_call: NA
cdr3_nt: TGTGCCACCAGCAGAGTGAGGGAAGGGAACACTGAAGCTTTCTTT
cdr3_aa: CATSRVREGNTEAFF

j_call: TRBJ1-2
v_call: TRBV10-3
clone_size: NA
d_call: NA
cdr3_nt: TGTGCCATCAGTGGGGGACACGATTATAACTATGGCTACACCTTC
cdr3_aa: CAISGGHDYNYGYTF

j_call: TRBJ2-5
v_call: TRBV6-6
clone_size: medium-sized
d_call: TRBD1
cdr3_nt: TGTGCCAGCAGACCCCGGGACAGCCGCCAAGAGACCCAGTACTTC
cdr3_aa: CASRPRDSRQETQYF

j_call: TRBJ1-2
v_call: TRBV10-1
clone_size: few
d_call: NA
cdr3_nt: TGCGCCAGCAGTGTTGCCAGGAACTATGGCTACACCTTC
cdr3_aa: CASSVARNYGYTF

j_call: TRBJ2-2
v_call: TRBV4-1
clone_size: NA
d_call: TRBD1
cdr3_nt: TGCGCCAGCAGCCAAGATGCAGGGGGCACCGGGGAGCTGTTTTTT
cdr3_aa: CASSQDAGGTGELFF

j_call: TRBJ2-7
v_call: TRBV6-5
clone_size: few
d_call: TRBD1
cdr3_nt: TGTGCCAGCAGTTACCCCGGGACAGGGGTCGAGCAGTACTTC
cdr3_aa: CASSYPGTGVEQYF

j_call: TRBJ1-2
v_call: TRBV19
clone_size: NA
d_call: TRBD1
cdr3_nt: TGTGCCAGTGGACAGGGGAACTATGGCTACACCTTC
cdr3_aa: CASGQGNYGYTF

j_call: TRBJ2-3
v_call: TRBV9
clone_size: NA
d_call: NA
cdr3_nt: TGTGCCAGCAGCGTACAGCCAGGGGTAGATACGCAGTATTTT
cdr3_aa: CASSVQPGVDTQYF

j_call: TRBJ2-2
v_call: TRBV11-3
clone_size: NA
d_call: NA
cdr3_nt: TGTGCCAGCAGCGACCAGGGACATACCGGGGAGCTGTTTTTT
cdr3_aa: CASSDQGHTGELFF

j_call: TRBJ2-7
v_call: TRBV7-9
clone_size: NA
d_call: NA
cdr3_nt: TGTGCCAGCAGCTTAACAGTCTACGAGCAGTACTTC
cdr3_aa: CASSLTVYEQYF

j_call: TRBJ2-6
v_call: TRBV4-1
clone_size: NA
d_call: NA
cdr3_nt: TGCGCCAGCAGTCTAGAGTCTGGGGCCAACGTCCTGACTTTC
cdr3_aa: CASSLESGANVLTF

j_call: TRBJ2-3
v_call: TRBV10-1
clone_size: once
d_call: TRBD2
cdr3_nt: TGCGCCAGCAGTACATCGGGGGGGCCCACAGATACGCAGTATTTT
cdr3_aa: CASSTSGGPTDTQYF

j_call: TRBJ1-2
v_call: TRBV4-1
clone_size: NA
d_call: NA
cdr3_nt: TGCGCCAGCAGCCAATCCTCCACGGGGGGCTATGGCTACACCTTC
cdr3_aa: CASSQSSTGGYGYTF

j_call: TRBJ2-6
v_call: TRBV12-5
clone_size: NA
d_call: NA
cdr3_nt: TGTGCTAGTGTTTCAGGGAACTTAAGCTCTGGGGCCAACGTCCTGACTTTC
cdr3_aa: CASVSGNLSSGANVLTF

j_call: TRBJ2-7
v_call: TRBV2
clone_size: NA
d_call: NA
cdr3_nt: TGTGCCAGCAGTGCACTAGACTACGAGCAGTACTTC
cdr3_aa: CASSALDYEQYF

j_call: TRBJ2-7
v_call: TRBV7-2
clone_size: NA
d_call: TRBD1
cdr3_nt: TGTGCCAGCAGCGAACCCGGGACAGGGGGCGGCGAGCAGTACTTC
cdr3_aa: CASSEPGTGGGEQYF

j_call: TRBJ1-6
v_call: TRBV9
clone_size: NA
d_call: TRBD1
cdr3_nt: TGTGCCAGCAGCGTCGAGGGACAGGGGCAGGGTAATTCACCCCTCCACTTT
cdr3_aa: CASSVEGQGQGNSPLHF

j_call: TRBJ2-1
v_call: TRBV5-1
clone_size: NA
d_call: TRBD1
cdr3_nt: TGCGCCAGCAGCCCACGGACAGGGGAGGGATACAATGAGCAGTTCTTC
cdr3_aa: CASSPRTGEGYNEQFF

j_call: TRBJ2-1
v_call: TRBV30
clone_size: NA
d_call: TRBD1
cdr3_nt: TGTGCCTGGGGGGACAGGGGTCGATCAAATGAGCAGTTCTTC
cdr3_aa: CAWGDRGRSNEQFF

j_call: TRBJ1-1
v_call: TRBV7-3
clone_size: NA
d_call: TRBD1
cdr3_nt: TGTGCCAGCAGCCCCGGGACAGGGTCTGAAGCTTTCTTT
cdr3_aa: CASSPGTGSEAFF

j_call: TRBJ1-1
v_call: TRBV12-3/TRBV12-4
clone_size: NA
d_call: NA
cdr3_nt: TGTGCCAGCACCTTGAGGGAGAACACTGAAGCTTTCTTT
cdr3_aa: CASTLRENTEAFF

j_call: TRBJ2-7
v_call: TRBV7-7
clone_size: NA
d_call: NA
cdr3_nt: TGTGCCAGCAGCCCCCGACCAGGACGGAGGGAGCAGTACTTC
cdr3_aa: CASSPRPGRREQYF

j_call: TRBJ1-2
v_call: TRBV19
clone_size: NA
d_call: NA
cdr3_nt: TGTGCCAGTAGTATAGACGCGTTTAACTATGGCTACACCTTC
cdr3_aa: CASSIDAFNYGYTF

j_call: TRBJ2-5
v_call: TRBV6-6
clone_size: NA
d_call: TRBD2
cdr3_nt: TGTGCCAGCAGTTACTCGGGTGGGGGGGGACAAGAGACCCAGTACTTC
cdr3_aa: CASSYSGGGGQETQYF

j_call: TRBJ2-3
v_call: TRBV9
clone_size: NA
d_call: NA
cdr3_nt: TGTGCCAGCAGCGTCGGACAGACCACAGATACGCAGTATTTT
cdr3_aa: CASSVGQTTDTQYF

j_call: TRBJ2-7
v_call: TRBV7-2
clone_size: NA
d_call: TRBD2
cdr3_nt: TGTGCCAGCAGCAGGGGACTAGCGGGGACAGCGTACGAGCAGTACTTC
cdr3_aa: CASSRGLAGTAYEQYF

j_call: TRBJ2-1
v_call: TRBV23-1
clone_size: NA
d_call: NA
cdr3_nt: TGCGCCAGCAGCCAGAAGCAGGTCCACCAACACAATGAGCAGTTCTTC
cdr3_aa: CASSQKQVHQHNEQFF

j_call: TRBJ2-4
v_call: TRBV15
clone_size: NA
d_call: TRBD2
cdr3_nt: TGTGCCACCAGCAGAGTGTCTAGCGGAGCCAAAAACATTCAGTACTTC
cdr3_aa: CATSRVSSGAKNIQYF

j_call: TRBJ2-7
v_call: TRBV30
clone_size: NA
d_call: NA
cdr3_nt: TGTGCCTGGCGCCCCCGCGGGGTGACCTACGAGCAGTACTTC
cdr3_aa: CAWRPRGVTYEQYF

j_call: TRBJ2-3
v_call: TRBV15
clone_size: NA
d_call: TRBD2
cdr3_nt: TGTGCCACCAGTGAAGGGCGGGGGGGCGGCACAGATACGCAGTATTTT
cdr3_aa: CATSEGRGGGTDTQYF

j_call: TRBJ2-5
v_call: TRBV20-1
clone_size: NA
d_call: NA
cdr3_nt: TGCAGTGCTAGAGCGGAGACCCAGTACTTC
cdr3_aa: CSARAETQYF

j_call: TRBJ2-5
v_call: TRBV6-5
clone_size: NA
d_call: NA
cdr3_nt: TGTGCCAGCAGTTACTCTTGGAGGGCCCAAGAGACCCAGTACTTC
cdr3_aa: CASSYSWRAQETQYF